This passage covers 9 T cell receptor beta chains from one sample sequenced in a study. Via MiXCR, TCRdb re-called the RT-PCR reads, giving one row per CDR3 protein. The sample holds about 700,000 distinct CDR3 sequences, 12% to 15% seen once. The material sequenced was memory CD4+ T cells from blood. These TCRs come from a female donor in good health, serving as a healthy control.

This clonotype was seen many times. The genes are TRBV7-2 and TRBJ2-5; D unclear. The CDR3 runs to 12 residues. Germline V gene lookup returns CDR1 SGHTA and CDR2 FQGNSA. Trimming cost V 5 bases and J 0 bases, with 4 bases left between them. This CDR3 reads CASSEYQETQYF. The CDR3 DNA reads as TGTGCCAGCAGCGAGTACCAAGAGACCCAGTACTTC.

This clonotype was observed once. The gene calls are TRBV21-1 and TRBJ2-4. TRBV21-1 is a recognized pseudogene. CDR3 length: 15 residues. Here the CDR3 reads CASSKHRTTENIQYF. CDR3 nucleotide sequence: TGTGCCAGCAGCAAGCATAGGACCACTGAAAACATTCAGTACTTC.

This clonotype was seen many times. This chain connects TRBV12-3 or TRBV12-4 to TRBJ1-5; weak D call: TRBD1 (5 bases). The CDR3 is 16 residues long. V lost 6 bases and J lost 0, with 15 bases in between. The CDR3 nucleotides are TGTGCCAGCAGGTCCGGGGGGACTACTAGCAATCAGCCCCAGCATTTT. Protein: CASRSGGTTSNQPQHF.

This clonotype was picked up a small number of times. This chain connects TRBV5-1 to TRBJ2-7, with unresolved D. The V end was cut by 7 bases, the J end by 2 bases, with 13 bases between. CDR3 length equals 13 residues. CDR1 is SGHRS, CDR2 YFSETQ, per germline. The CDR3 DNA is TGCGCCAGCGGCCCCGGCAGCCCCTACGAGCAGTACTTC. Translating it yields CASGPGSPYEQYF.

The rearrangement uses TRBV18 and TRBJ2-1, with 7 bases matching TRBD1. CDR3 length equals 18 residues. Germline loops: CDR1 KGHSH, CDR2 LQKENI. Losses at the gene ends were 1 base for V and 9 bases for J; bases not matched to a gene: 18. The CDR3 loop is CASSPLILTGNGHVEQFF. Here the CDR3 DNA reads TGTGCCAGCTCACCACTGATCCTGACAGGGAATGGGCACGTTGAGCAGTTCTTC.

Only a few counts were recorded for this clonotype. The rearrangement joins TRBV11-2 to TRBJ1-2; 9 positions match TRBD1. The V gene end was trimmed by 6 bases and the J gene end by 2 bases; junction bases not matched to a gene: 4. The germline V gene encodes CDR1 SGHAT and CDR2 FQNNGV. The CDR3 totals 14 residues. The DNA for the CDR3 is TGTGCCAGCAGTTCCGGGACAGGGAACTATGGCTACACCTTC. Translation: CASSSGTGNYGYTF.

This clonotype has a count of ten or more. The chain uses TRBV7-8 and TRBJ2-2; D uncertain. Trimming cost V 2 bases and J 5 bases, with 6 bases left between them. The germline gives CDR1 SGHVS, CDR2 FQNEAQ. The CDR3 is 13 amino acids. The CDR3, as DNA: TGTGCCAGCAGCTTACAGGCGACCGGGGAGCTGTTTTTT. Translated: CASSLQATGELFF.

This clonotype appeared a few times. The V gene is TRBV5-5, the J gene TRBJ1-2; D uncertain. Germline loops: CDR1 SGHKS, CDR2 YYEKEE (reference sequence). The CDR3 spans 12 residues. The V gene lost 4 bases and the J gene lost 1 base, with 5 bases spanning the gap. CDR3 protein: CASSAVNYGYTF. In DNA form, the CDR3 reads TGTGCCAGCAGCGCGGTTAACTATGGCTACACCTTC.

This clonotype has a handful of counts. V gene TRBV28 combines with J gene TRBJ1-1; TRBD1 is a possible D gene (6 bases). In germline, CDR1 is MDHEN, CDR2 SYDVKM. The CDR3 runs 14 residues. V lost 3 bases, J lost 4 bases, and 12 bases lay in between. The CDR3 DNA reads TGTGCCAGCAGTTTCAGGGGTTTCCTCACTGAAGCTTTCTTT. Its translation is CASSFRGFLTEAFF.